Below are 18 T cell receptor beta chains sequenced from a single sample in a study of T cell responses to AZD1222 COVID-19 vaccine. Some clones are missing from TCRdb's copy, which holds only in-frame ones; the method was immunoSEQ multiplex PCR. Altogether around 140,000 clones are present, around 90% being singletons, with the ten largest covering approximately 4.7%. The input for sequencing was peripheral blood, taken on day 0 of AZD1222 vaccination. Receptors were obtained from an adult in good health.

The CDR3 DNA reads TGTGCCAGCAGTTCTCAGACAGGGGTCCAGCCCCAGCATTTT. Translated, it gives CASSSQTGVQPQHF. The chain recombines TRBV27 with TRBJ1-5; 8 bases map to TRBD1. CDR1 is MNHEY, CDR2 SMNVEV, per germline (reference sequence). V shed 4 bases, J shed 7 bases, and the junction held 6 bases outside the gene matches. This CDR3 region has 14 residues.

The genes are TRBV5-6 and TRBJ2-7, with a possible D match to TRBD1 (7 bases). Germline loops: CDR1 SGHDT, CDR2 YYEEEE. With 0 bases removed from V and 1 base from J, the gap between germline ends came to 14 bases. The CDR3 contains 16 residues. CDR3 loop: CASSLGPGGSSYEQYF. CDR3 nucleotides: TGTGCCAGCAGCTTGGGGCCAGGGGGGTCTTCCTACGAGCAGTACTTC.

CDR3 bases: TGTGCCAGCAGGACTAGCGGGAATCACGAGCAGTACTTC. Amino acid sequence: CASRTSGNHEQYF. V gene TRBV27 combines with J gene TRBJ2-7; TRBD2 aligns across 11 bases. Trimming cost V 6 bases and J 5 bases; bases outside gene matches: 3. Germline values: CDR1 MNHEY, CDR2 SMNVEV (reference sequence). CDR3 length: 13 residues.

The chain recombines TRBV28 with TRBJ1-3; tentatively, D is TRBD1 (5 bases). The CDR3 runs 14 residues. Germline V CDR1 and CDR2: MDHEN, SYDVKM. Deletions cut 3 bases from V and 4 bases from J, with 10 bases between. The CDR3 spells CASSFRGLGNTIYF. The CDR3 nucleotides are TGTGCCAGCAGTTTTAGGGGTTTGGGAAACACCATATATTTT.

In nucleotides, the CDR3 is TGTGCCAGCAGCCAATATTCTAGCGGGGGAGTGGATGAGCAGTTCTTC. It translates to CASSQYSSGGVDEQFF. The chain combines TRBV3-1 (or the pseudogene TRBV3-2) with TRBJ2-1, with TRBD2 matching over 10 bases. The germline gives CDR1 LGHDT, CDR2 YNNKEL (reference sequence). V lost 2 bases to trimming and J lost 8 bases; unmatched junction nucleotides: 9. This CDR3 is built from 16 residues.

The chain joins TRBV2 to TRBJ1-2, with D perhaps TRBD1 (5 bases). The V and J ends lost 2 bases and 3 bases respectively, with 7 bases between them. The length of the CDR3 is 13 residues. The V gene's germline CDR1 is SNHLY and CDR2 FYNNEI. CDR3 coding DNA: TGTGCCAGCAGTGAACCAGGGTACTATGGCTACACCTTC. It is translated as CASSEPGYYGYTF. Full variable domain (remainder filled in from reference TRBV2 and TRBJ1-2): EPEVTQTPSHQVTQMGQEVILRCVPISNHLYFYWYRQILGQKVEFLVSFYNNEISEKSEIFDDQFSVERPDGSNFTLKIRSTKLEDSAMYFCASSEPGYYGYTFGSGTRLTVV.

The chain is built from TRBV2 and TRBJ1-1; D perhaps matches TRBD1 (5 bases). Germline CDR1 reads SNHLY; CDR2 reads FYNNEI. This CDR3 is 14 amino acids long. Trimming pared 2 bases from V and 0 bases from J, leaving 7 bases between. The CDR3, as DNA: TGTGCCAGCAGTGAAATCAGGGTGAACACTGAAGCTTTCTTT. Its protein product is CASSEIRVNTEAFF.

The table lists this clone with a count of one. CDR3 sequence reads: CASSLWDSLETQYF. CDR3 coding DNA: TGCGCCAGCAGCTTGTGGGATTCGCTGGAGACCCAGTACTTC. This chain connects TRBV5-1 to TRBJ2-5; the D is unclear. The length of the CDR3 is 14 residues. The V and J ends lost 1 base and 5 bases respectively, with 12 bases between them. CDR1 is SGHRS, CDR2 YFSETQ, per germline.

The chain has TRBV18 and TRBJ2-7; 10 bases are shared with TRBD1. The CDR3 has 17 residues. Germline V gene data show CDR1 as KGHSH and CDR2 as LQKENI. V lost 2 bases and J lost 2; bases outside the gene matches: 9. DNA of the CDR3: TGTGCCAGCTCACCAGGTCGCCCGGGACAGGGGCCCTACGAGCAGTACTTC. This translates into CASSPGRPGQGPYEQYF.

J is TRBJ1-1 and V is TRBV5-1; D is ambiguous. Germline V gene data show CDR1 as SGHRS and CDR2 as YFSETQ. Trimming took off 0 bases at V and 1 base at J, with 10 bases between the two ends. The CDR3 length is 15 residues. CDR3 DNA sequence: TGCGCCAGCAGCTTGGGGTTTACCGAGAACACTGAAGCTTTCTTT. This gives the protein CASSLGFTENTEAFF. Based on the CDR3 plus reference TRBV5-1 and TRBJ1-1, the full variable domain is KAGVTQTPRYLIKTRGQQVTLSCSPISGHRSVSWYQQTPGQGLQFLFEYFSETQRNKGNFPGRFSGRQFSNSRSEMNVSTLELGDSALYLCASSLGFTENTEAFFGQGTRLTVV.

As concerns this clone: Other DNA sequences in the same sample also yield this CDR3. This chain joins TRBV27 and TRBJ1-5; TRBD1 matches 7 bases. The V gene's germline CDR1 is MNHEY and CDR2 SMNVEV (reference sequence). V was pared by 3 bases and J by 3 bases, with 2 bases of the junction left unmatched. The CDR3 contains 14 residues. The CDR3 region is CASSLGTVNQPQHF. The CDR3 DNA sequence: TGTGCCAGCAGTTTGGGGACAGTCAATCAGCCCCAGCATTTT.

The rearrangement links TRBV27 to TRBJ2-1; 15 bases are shared with TRBD2. The germline V gene encodes CDR1 MNHEY and CDR2 SMNVEV (reference sequence). J lost 7 bases, V lost 1 base, and 5 bases had no gene match. CDR3 length: 17 amino acids. The CDR3 nucleotides are TGTGCCAGCAGTTTATTCCACGGACTAGCGGGAGGGAATGAGCAGTTCTTC. Translation gives CASSLFHGLAGGNEQFF.

The rearrangement links TRBV15 to TRBJ2-7; tentative D call: TRBD1 (6 bases). Trimming took off 3 bases at V and 0 bases at J, with 12 bases between the two ends. The CDR3 has 15 residues. Germline V gene sequence: CDR1 LNHNV, CDR2 YYDKDF (reference sequence). The CDR3 nucleotides read TGTGCCACCAGCAGTCCCCAGGACAGCTCCTACGAGCAGTACTTC. This translates into CATSSPQDSSYEQYF.

This chain uses TRBV14 with TRBJ2-1, with 10 nucleotides matching TRBD2. Trimming at V came to 2 bases and at J to 9 bases, leaving 1 base not matched to a gene. The CDR3 runs to 13 residues. Germline lookup yields CDR1 SGHDN and CDR2 FVKESK. The CDR3 spells CASSQLAGVEQFF. In DNA form, the CDR3 reads TGTGCCAGCAGCCAACTAGCGGGAGTTGAGCAGTTCTTC.

V is TRBV19 and J is TRBJ1-1, with 7 bases aligning to TRBD1. Germline CDR1 and CDR2: LNHDA and SQIVND (reference sequence). The trim removed 5 bases at V and 1 base at J, leaving 4 bases unmatched. CDR3 length equals 14 residues. This chain's CDR3 is CASSPTGENTEAFF. The CDR3 nucleotides read TGTGCCAGTAGTCCCACAGGGGAGAACACTGAAGCTTTCTTT.

This chain uses TRBV5-1 with TRBJ2-3; 7 nucleotides align to TRBD2. V trimming: 0 bases; J trimming: 0 bases; junction bases outside the gene matches: 4. This CDR3 is built from 16 residues. Germline V gene sequence: CDR1 SGHRS, CDR2 YFSETQ. CDR3 residues: CASSLASGASTDTQYF. CDR3 DNA sequence: TGCGCCAGCAGCTTGGCCAGCGGGGCTAGCACAGATACGCAGTATTTT.

In its sample, this clone was seen once. V is TRBV28 and J is TRBJ1-1; D gene uncertain. Germline V CDR1 and CDR2: MDHEN, SYDVKM. Trimming pared 6 bases from V and 4 bases from J, leaving 15 bases between. The CDR3 loop spans 14 amino acids. Here the CDR3 reads CASRRSLRVTEAFF. CDR3 nucleotide sequence: TGTGCCAGCAGGCGCTCCCTCCGGGTCACTGAAGCTTTCTTT. The variable domain in full, with the rest retrieved from reference TRBV28 and TRBJ1-1, is DVKVTQSSRYLVKRTGEKVFLECVQDMDHENMFWYRQDPGLGLRLIYFSYDVKMKEKGDIPEGYSVSREKKERFSLILESASTNQTSMYLCASRRSLRVTEAFFGQGTRLTVV.

The genes are TRBV3-1 (or the pseudogene TRBV3-2) and TRBJ2-1, with D unresolved. CDR3 length: 17 residues. Germline CDR1 reads LGHDT; CDR2 reads YNNKEL (reference sequence). Trimming cost V 4 bases and J 0 bases, with 16 bases left between them. CDR3 sequence reads: CASSLRTARSSYNEQFF. The CDR3 nucleotides read TGTGCCAGCAGCCTTCGAACCGCCCGGAGCTCCTACAATGAGCAGTTCTTC.